The text below deals with one T cell receptor (beta chain). These data originate in a study of blood T cell repertoires in COVID-19. Whole-study context: Samples taken during acute and convalescent COVID-19 were collected in the United States, Italy and Spain. Sources were T cells, B-cell-depleted T cells, or PBMCs; the material itself was cDNA or gDNA.

Authors' data handling: Amplification of reference gene primers was used by the study to estimate nucleated cell counts. The method was immunoSEQ multiplex PCR; TCRdb's version includes in-frame clones alone and lacks a portion of them. V and J calls and clone size are given by that table; D and trimming were obtained from the DNA. The sample has some 150,000 clones; 75% to 90% are singletons. Germline CDR1 is ENHRY and CDR2 is SYGVKD. The length of the CDR3 is 16 residues. Trimming took off 0 bases at V and 0 bases at J, with 9 bases between the two ends. The V and J genes are TRBV10-3 and TRBJ1-5; a possible D gene is TRBD1 (6 bases). Source material: peripheral blood. This TCR came from a human donor in a cohort sampled during active COVID-19. The CDR3 region is CAISESNRASNQPQHF. The CDR3 nucleotides read TGTGCCATCAGTGAGTCAAACAGGGCTAGCAATCAGCCCCAGCATTTT.